These T cell receptor beta chains were read from a single sample in a study of T-cell memory formation after mild COVID-19. TCRdb itself ran the 5' RACE reads through MiXCR, one entry per CDR3 protein. The sample holds hundreds of thousands of distinct CDR3 sequences, roughly 20% seen once. The sample comprised PBMCs or a T cell subset sorted from them (not recorded which). These receptors were collected from an adult woman who had mild COVID-19 (a few samples of this study predate the infection). Cell type and time point are not known. Both conserved end residues are part of each CDR3. Each record gives: clone size, J gene, D gene, CDR3 length, V gene, CDR3 DNA, CDR3 protein. A D gene is named only where the DNA matches it firmly. A clone size is listed for some rows: how often the clone was seen (once, few, many), or a class if it is expanded.

clone size: NA
J gene: TRBJ2-5
D gene: TRBD2
CDR3 length: 15
V gene: TRBV20-1
CDR3 DNA: TGCAGTGCTAGATCGCGGGAGCGTATCCAAGAGACCCAGTACTTC
CDR3 protein: CSARSRERIQETQYF

clone size: NA
J gene: TRBJ2-7
D gene: NA
CDR3 length: 17
V gene: TRBV24-1
CDR3 DNA: TGTGCCACCAGTGCCCCGCCGGGGGCCAGGGGCGCCTACGAGCAGTACTTC
CDR3 protein: CATSAPPGARGAYEQYF

clone size: few
J gene: TRBJ2-2
D gene: NA
CDR3 length: 15
V gene: TRBV5-5
CDR3 DNA: TGTGCCAGCAACCGAAGGGGGTACAACACCGGGGAGCTGTTTTTT
CDR3 protein: CASNRRGYNTGELFF

clone size: many
J gene: TRBJ1-5
D gene: NA
CDR3 length: 12
V gene: TRBV12-3/TRBV12-4
CDR3 DNA: TGTGCCAGCAGTCGGGACCGTCAGCCCCAGCATTTT
CDR3 protein: CASSRDRQPQHF

clone size: NA
J gene: TRBJ1-5
D gene: NA
CDR3 length: 15
V gene: TRBV7-9
CDR3 DNA: TGTGCCAGCAGCCCGACAATCCCGCCGGGTCAGCCCCAGCATTTT
CDR3 protein: CASSPTIPPGQPQHF

clone size: many
J gene: TRBJ2-1
D gene: TRBD2
CDR3 length: 15
V gene: TRBV12-3/TRBV12-4
CDR3 DNA: TGTGCCAGCAGTTGGGGACTAAGCTCAAGCAATGAGCAGTTCTTC
CDR3 protein: CASSWGLSSSNEQFF

clone size: many
J gene: TRBJ2-7
D gene: NA
CDR3 length: 11
V gene: TRBV23-1
CDR3 DNA: TGCGCCAGCGTCGGGCTCGGAGGGCAGTACTTC
CDR3 protein: CASVGLGGQYF

clone size: few
J gene: TRBJ2-7
D gene: TRBD1
CDR3 length: 15
V gene: TRBV3-1
CDR3 DNA: TGTGCCAGCAGCCTTCCGGGACAGGGGAAATACGAGCAGTACTTC
CDR3 protein: CASSLPGQGKYEQYF

clone size: NA
J gene: TRBJ2-3
D gene: NA
CDR3 length: 15
V gene: TRBV5-6
CDR3 DNA: TGTGCCAGCAGCTTGGGAGAGGGCCCTCCGGATACGCAGTATTTT
CDR3 protein: CASSLGEGPPDTQYF

clone size: few
J gene: TRBJ2-6
D gene: NA
CDR3 length: 16
V gene: TRBV6-2/TRBV6-3
CDR3 DNA: TGTGCCAGCAGTTATGTTGGCAGCTCCAGGGCCAACGTCCTGACTTTC
CDR3 protein: CASSYVGSSRANVLTF

clone size: NA
J gene: TRBJ1-5
D gene: NA
CDR3 length: 14
V gene: TRBV19
CDR3 DNA: TGTGCCAGTAGTTCAGTTGGGCCCCGGCAGCCCCAGCATTTT
CDR3 protein: CASSSVGPRQPQHF

clone size: NA
J gene: TRBJ2-5
D gene: TRBD2
CDR3 length: 16
V gene: TRBV5-5
CDR3 DNA: TGTGCCAGCAGCTTGGCCCGCTCTAGCGGGGGGAAGACCCAGTACTTC
CDR3 protein: CASSLARSSGGKTQYF

clone size: NA
J gene: TRBJ2-7
D gene: NA
CDR3 length: 15
V gene: TRBV4-1
CDR3 DNA: TGCGCCAGCAGCCAACCTTTCAGGACCTACTACGAGCAGTACTTC
CDR3 protein: CASSQPFRTYYEQYF

clone size: few
J gene: TRBJ1-1
D gene: NA
CDR3 length: 13
V gene: TRBV5-6
CDR3 DNA: TGTGCCAGCAGCTTGGCGTCAATTTCTGAAGCTTTCTTT
CDR3 protein: CASSLASISEAFF

clone size: few
J gene: TRBJ1-5
D gene: NA
CDR3 length: 16
V gene: TRBV5-5
CDR3 DNA: TGTGCCAGCAGCTTGGCCAGGGTGGGTAGCAATCAGCCCCAGCATTTT
CDR3 protein: CASSLARVGSNQPQHF

clone size: few
J gene: TRBJ1-3
D gene: NA
CDR3 length: 17
V gene: TRBV4-3
CDR3 DNA: TGCGCCAGCAGCCAGGGTGTCAGGATCCACTCTGGAAACACCATATATTTT
CDR3 protein: CASSQGVRIHSGNTIYF